This T cell receptor (beta chain) originates from a study of cytomegalovirus exposure and HLA in healthy donors. Findings of the study overall: Follow-up analysis found HLA locus-dependent TCR association rates, highest for DRB1 and lowest for HLA-C. A further, later analysis showed that HLA-associated TCR beta chains (compared with equally common others) were more clonally expanded. In vitro data verified a few CMV-associated chains as specific for CMV antigens.

Unmatched junction bases numbered 7, after V lost 5 bases and J lost 4 bases. The CDR3 is made up of 15 amino acids. The V gene's germline CDR1 is MNHEY and CDR2 SVGAGI. Use of 60 Vbeta and 13 Jbeta primers characterized the PCR. Using immunoSEQ multiplex PCR, the repertoire was profiled, and TCRdb retains in-frame clones only, with some absent. The table lists over 150,000 clones, almost 80% of them singletons. This clone was detected once. What it recognizes is unknown. The chain uses TRBV6-5 and TRBJ2-2; 7 positions agree with TRBD1. The receptor's source is a woman aged 45-65 years in good health and CMV-seronegative. The specimen sequenced was PBMCs. CDR3 coding DNA: TGTGCCAGCAGTCAACCCGGACAGGTCACCGGGGAGCTGTTTTTT. This codes for CASSQPGQVTGELFF.